This T cell receptor (beta chain) was retrieved from a study of cytomegalovirus exposure and HLA in healthy donors. Background on the study: Early on, a data release was issued that held some 85 million unique TCRs from HLA-typed donors.

The CDR3 loop spans 18 amino acids. The trim removed 5 bases at V and 3 bases at J, leaving 13 bases unmatched. The germline gives CDR1 KGHSH, CDR2 LQKENI. Amplification used 60 Vbeta primers and 13 Jbeta primers. The data were produced by immunoSEQ multiplex PCR, yet TCRdb's version contains in-frame clones alone and is incomplete. The table includes roughly 120,000 clones, about 86% detected once. Study-wide points: With later analysis, a missense DCLRE1C variant became linked to TCR beta V- and J-gene trimming.

This clone was observed a handful of times. As yet, its antigen is unknown. The TCR comes from a woman aged 25 to 39 in good health and CMV-seronegative. V is TRBV18 and J is TRBJ1-2, with TRBD1 matching over 12 bases. Sequenced material: PBMCs. CDR3 protein: CASSILGTGGKADYGYTF. The DNA for the CDR3 is TGTGCCAGCTCAATCCTAGGGACAGGGGGCAAGGCTGACTATGGCTACACCTTC.